This T cell receptor (beta chain) was profiled in a study of neurological immune-mediated disorders. This clonotype has ten or more counts. CDR3 size: 14 residues. Trimming removed 2 bases from V and 5 bases from J, with 14 bases in between. Germline V gene data show CDR1 as SGHRS and CDR2 as YFSETQ. TCRdb reanalysed the 5' RACE reads using MiXCR and keeps one entry per CDR3 protein. This repertoire shows approximately 40,000 distinct CDR3 sequences, around 10% found once; its top ten account for 5.5% to 7%. The sample comprised PBMCs. The clonotype was recovered from a woman in her twenties or thirties with HTLV-1-associated myelopathy (HAM/TSP). The chain recombines TRBV5-1 with TRBJ2-7; possibly TRBD2 for D (6 bases). The CDR3 DNA is TGCGCCAGCAGCTTCGGGGGTTTTGGCGACGAGCAGTACTTC. This encodes CASSFGGFGDEQYF.